The clone carrying this T cell receptor (beta chain) occurred once. What it recognizes is unknown. Exclusion of a patient followed from autoimmune disease history or systemic immunosuppression. This entry comes from a study of OX40 agonist ivuxolimab in advanced cancers. The CDR3 has 15 amino acids. The V end was cut by 3 bases, the J end by 5 bases, with 13 bases between. CDR1 and CDR2 (germline): MDHEN, SYDVKM. Study results and caveats: Among the nonresponders, some also had low normalized T-cell clonal expansion. At 0.1 to 3.0 mg/kg and by week 6, clonal expansion occurred in CD4+ and CD8+ blood T cells. The authors did not determine the antigen specificity of the expanded peripheral T cells.

Assay used: immunoSEQ multiplex PCR; TCRdb lists only in-frame clones, some missing. The table lists some 16,000 clones, 70% to 90% of them singletons. This sequence originates from an adult with an advanced solid tumor such as melanoma, head and neck, liver or kidney cancer. V gene TRBV28 combines with J gene TRBJ1-4, with D maybe TRBD1 (5 bases). The sequencing here drew on CD4+ or CD8+ T cells sorted from blood, taken in a trial of the OX40 agonist ivuxolimab. The CDR3 DNA reads TGTGCCAGCAGTTTGGGGGATCTATGGAATGAAAAACTGTTTTTT. Amino acid sequence: CASSLGDLWNEKLFF.